The 7 T cell receptor beta chains below all came from one sample that was sequenced in a study of radiotherapy plus CTLA-4 blockade in lung cancer. Libraries were prepared by immunoSEQ multiplex PCR; TCRdb keeps only in-frame clonotypes and omits some of them. The sample yields around 80,000 clones, about 80% seen once. The specimen comprised peripheral blood, sampled from a patient treated with radiotherapy plus ipilimumab. These receptors originate from a human donor with non-small cell lung cancer who had stable disease on radiotherapy plus ipilimumab.

As DNA, the CDR3 is TGTGCCAGCAGCCTCCAGGACTTAGCGGGGAGTACGCAGTATTTT. Translated: CASSLQDLAGSTQYF. The gene calls are TRBV7-6 and TRBJ2-3; 8 bases map to TRBD2. Germline V lookup: CDR1 SGHVS, CDR2 FNYEAQ. V shed 5 bases and J 8 bases; nucleotides not matched to a gene: 12. CDR3 size: 15 residues.

The J gene is TRBJ1-1, the V gene TRBV30; a possible D gene is TRBD1 (6 bases). The CDR3 covers 15 residues. V lost 3 bases, J lost 1 base, and 15 bases lay in between. Germline CDR1 is GTSNPN and CDR2 is SVGIG (reference sequence). The CDR3 protein is CAWSFWGQGNTEAFF. The CDR3 DNA is TGTGCCTGGAGCTTCTGGGGGCAAGGGAACACTGAAGCTTTCTTT.

This clone was observed once. The chain uses TRBV28 and TRBJ2-3, with 9 bases fitting TRBD2. The CDR3 runs 16 residues. The germline V gene has CDR1 MDHEN and CDR2 SYDVKM. Trimming at V came to 2 bases and at J to 2 bases, leaving 5 bases not matched to a gene. DNA of the CDR3: TGTGCCAGCAGTTTACCCAGCGGGGGGTACACAGATACGCAGTATTTT. This codes for CASSLPSGGYTDTQYF.

This chain joins TRBV20-1 and TRBJ1-6, with D hard to call. This CDR3 is built from 10 residues. Per germline, CDR1 DFQATT and CDR2 SNEGSKA (reference sequence). V was clipped by 3 bases and J by 12 bases, with 6 bases between them. This CDR3 reads CSASFGPLHF. The CDR3 nucleotides read TGCAGTGCTAGTTTCGGACCCCTCCACTTT.

The CDR3 coding sequence is TGTGCCAGCAGGGGGACCTCCTACGAGCAGTACTTC. It encodes CASRGTSYEQYF. V gene TRBV25-1 combines with J gene TRBJ2-7; D may be TRBD1 or TRBD2 (5 bases each). Deletions cut 6 bases from V and 0 bases from J, with 6 bases between. Germline V gene lookup returns CDR1 MGHDK and CDR2 SYGVNS. There are 12 residues in the CDR3.

In nucleotides, the CDR3 is TGTGCCAGCAGCCAAGACGGCAGCTCCGAAACTGAAGCTTTCTTT. Translation: CASSQDGSSETEAFF. This chain links TRBV4-2 with TRBJ1-1; D unresolved. The V end was cut by 0 bases, the J end by 5 bases, with 13 bases between. The length of the CDR3 is 15 residues. The germline V gene encodes CDR1 LGHNA and CDR2 YNFKEQ.

For the CDR3, the DNA is TGTGCCAGCAGAGGACAGATGAACACTGAAGCTTTCTTT. Translation gives CASRGQMNTEAFF. The rearrangement joins TRBV2 to TRBJ1-1; TRBD1 might be the D (6 bases). The CDR3 totals 13 residues. Germline loops: CDR1 SNHLY, CDR2 FYNNEI. The germline V and J ends were trimmed by 6 bases and 0 bases, with 8 bases remaining between them.